The table lists the clone carrying this T cell receptor (beta chain) with many counts. The antigen remains undetermined. Germline V CDR1 and CDR2: SGHAT, FQNNGV. Deletions cut 6 bases from V and 4 bases from J, with 16 bases between. The CDR3 totals 14 residues. These data are taken from a study of T cells after yellow fever vaccination. As for the study in general: The fractions with low cell numbers were processed using SMART-Seq v4 Ultra Low Input.

TCRdb independently ran MiXCR on the 5' RACE reads; one entry per CDR3 protein. The data show fewer than 450,000 distinct CDR3 sequences, with roughly 4% seen just once and about 24% held by the top ten. General study results and limits: Post-booster repertoires again held most primary-vaccination clones (about 96% CD4, 75% to 90% CD8).

The rearrangement joins TRBV11-2 to TRBJ2-7; tentative D call: TRBD1 (6 bases). Source: PBMCs, taken 5 days after the yellow fever booster vaccination. This TCR derives from a man aged 18 to 35 who received the YFV17D yellow fever vaccine. The CDR3 bases are TGTGCCAGCAGGCCTTACAGGGACGGGTACGAGCAGTACTTC. The encoded protein is CASRPYRDGYEQYF.